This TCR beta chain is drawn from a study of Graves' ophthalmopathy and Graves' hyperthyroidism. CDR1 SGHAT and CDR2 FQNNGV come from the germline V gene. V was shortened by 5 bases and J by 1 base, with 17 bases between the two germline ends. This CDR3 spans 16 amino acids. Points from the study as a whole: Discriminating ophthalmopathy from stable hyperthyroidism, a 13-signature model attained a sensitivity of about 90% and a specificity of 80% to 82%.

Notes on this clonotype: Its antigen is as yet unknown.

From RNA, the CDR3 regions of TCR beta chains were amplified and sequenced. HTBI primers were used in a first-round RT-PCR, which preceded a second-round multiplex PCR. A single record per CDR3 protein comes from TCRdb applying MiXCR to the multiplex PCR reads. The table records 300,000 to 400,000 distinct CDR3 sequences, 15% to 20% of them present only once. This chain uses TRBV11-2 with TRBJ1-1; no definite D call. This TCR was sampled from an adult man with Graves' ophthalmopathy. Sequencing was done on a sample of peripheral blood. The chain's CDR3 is CASSPIDRGANTEAFF. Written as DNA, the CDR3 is TGTGCCAGCAGCCCGATAGATCGGGGTGCGAACACTGAAGCTTTCTTT.